The 30 T cell receptor beta chains given below trace back to one sample, sequenced in a study of Ad26.COV2.S vaccination and SARS-CoV-2 variants. The repertoire was sequenced with immunoSEQ multiplex PCR; TCRdb's copy has only in-frame clones and lacks some. Here the sample spans 300,000 to 400,000 clones, 90% to 95% being singletons. The sequenced sample was peripheral blood, obtained after recovery from COVID-19. These receptors all come from a human donor who had recovered from COVID-19.

This clone was detected once. The V and J genes are TRBV12-3 or TRBV12-4 and TRBJ2-1; D gene unclear. V lost 3 bases and J lost 6, with 9 bases in between. The CDR3 has 13 residues. The CDR3: CASSFFVGNEQFF. In DNA form, the CDR3 reads TGTGCCAGCAGTTTTTTTGTCGGCAATGAGCAGTTCTTC.

The CDR3 nucleotides are TGTGCCAGCAGCCCGGGTAGGTTTAAGGGGCGCGGGACTGAAGCTTTCTTT. Translation: CASSPGRFKGRGTEAFF. This sequence joins TRBV11-3 and TRBJ1-1, with a tentative D call TRBD1 (5 bases). Germline values: CDR1 SGHNT, CDR2 YENEEA. CDR3 length equals 17 residues. Trimming stripped 5 bases from V and 5 bases from J, with 24 bases between.

J is TRBJ1-2 and V is TRBV25-1; D unresolved. The CDR3 contains 17 residues. Germline assignment: CDR1 MGHDK and CDR2 SYGVNS. V was clipped by 2 bases and J by 4 bases, with 20 bases between them. CDR3: CASSEGTVPSLTYGYTF. DNA for the CDR3: TGTGCCAGCAGTGAAGGAACAGTCCCGTCTTTAACCTATGGCTACACCTTC.

The chain employs TRBV19 and TRBJ1-4; D gene unclear. V lost 6 bases to trimming and J lost 5 bases, with 13 bases between them. Germline V CDR1 and CDR2: LNHDA, SQIVND (reference sequence). The CDR3 consists of 14 residues. The CDR3 bases are TGTGCCAGTAGACCCTACAGCGAAAATGAAAAACTGTTTTTT. Translation gives CASRPYSENEKLFF.

The J gene is TRBJ2-5, the V gene TRBV7-2; D gene ambiguous. The germline V gene encodes CDR1 SGHTA and CDR2 FQGNSA. The CDR3 spans 14 residues. The V gene lost 1 base and the J gene lost 1 base, with 7 bases spanning the gap. The CDR3 region has the DNA TGTGCCAGCAGCTTAGTTGGGTCCCAAGAGACCCAGTACTTC. Residues: CASSLVGSQETQYF.

The chain links TRBV10-3 to TRBJ1-4; TRBD1 might be the D (5 bases). In germline, CDR1 is ENHRY, CDR2 SYGVKD. The length of the CDR3 is 16 residues. V lost 3 bases and J 6 bases, leaving 17 bases between the germline ends. CDR3 DNA: TGTGCCATCAGTGAAACGTGGGAGGGACTGCATGAAAAACTGTTTTTT. It encodes CAISETWEGLHEKLFF.

This clone was seen once. The V gene is TRBV7-2, the J gene TRBJ2-3; the D gene could be TRBD1 or TRBD2 (6 bases each). Trimming shortened V by 5 bases and J by 2 bases, and 14 bases separated the two germline ends. The CDR3 extends over 15 amino acids. Per the germline V gene, CDR1 is SGHTA and CDR2 is FQGNSA. Here the CDR3 DNA reads TGTGCCAGCAGCCCACCCGGGGGCTACACAGATACGCAGTATTTT. Its protein is CASSPPGGYTDTQYF.

V gene TRBV5-1 combines with J gene TRBJ2-3; 11 bases are shared with TRBD2. CDR3 size: 20 residues. Germline V gene lookup returns CDR1 SGHRS and CDR2 YFSETQ. With V trimmed by 6 bases and J by 2 bases, 20 bases remained unmatched. CDR3 coding DNA: TGCGCCAGCACCCCTCTACCGTCAAGTCTAGCGGGGGGCTACACAGATACGCAGTATTTT. It yields the protein CASTPLPSSLAGGYTDTQYF.

The chain combines TRBV11-2 with TRBJ2-1; 7 bases fit TRBD2. V lost 0 bases, J lost 4 bases, and 6 bases stayed unmatched. The germline V gene has CDR1 SGHAT and CDR2 FQNNGV. This CDR3 comprises 16 residues. The CDR3 region has the DNA TGTGCCAGCAGCTTAGATCCTGGGGGGGGGTACAATGAGCAGTTCTTC. Its protein product is CASSLDPGGGYNEQFF. The full variable domain, its missing parts supplied by reference TRBV11-2 and TRBJ2-1, is EAGVAQSPRYKIIEKRQSVAFWCNPISGHATLYWYQQILGQGPKLLIQFQNNGVVDDSQLPKDRFSAERLKGVDSTLKIQPAKLEDSAVYLCASSLDPGGGYNEQFFGPGTRLTVL.

The chain has TRBV11-2 and TRBJ1-4; D is uncertain. The CDR3 loop spans 12 amino acids. CDR1 SGHAT and CDR2 FQNNGV come from the germline V gene. Trimming cost V 1 base and J 12 bases, with 9 bases left between them. The CDR3 nucleotides are TGTGCCAGCAGCTTAGGTCACGGGGAACTGTTTTTT. Translation: CASSLGHGELFF.

The chain uses TRBV15 and TRBJ2-7, with a tentative D call TRBD1 (5 bases). This CDR3 comprises 15 residues. Germline lookup yields CDR1 LNHNV and CDR2 YYDKDF (reference sequence). V lost 0 bases to trimming and J lost 2 bases, with 11 bases between them. The CDR3 sequence is CATSRDRQGTYEQYF. DNA of the CDR3: TGTGCCACCAGCAGAGATCGGCAGGGAACCTACGAGCAGTACTTC.

This clone came up once. V usage is TRBV7-9 and J usage is TRBJ2-3; possibly TRBD1 for D (7 bases). Trimming left V 8 bases short and J 0 bases short, with 18 bases between. The germline V gene encodes CDR1 SEHNR and CDR2 FQNEAQ (reference sequence). The CDR3 runs to 16 residues. CDR3 sequence reads: CASDPRGATSTDTQYF. For the CDR3, the DNA is TGTGCCAGCGATCCCAGGGGGGCCACTAGCACAGATACGCAGTATTTT.

The chain employs TRBV5-4 and TRBJ1-6; D perhaps matches TRBD1 (5 bases). The CDR3 is 16 amino acids. Germline values: CDR1 SGHNT, CDR2 YYREEE (reference sequence). V shed 3 bases and J shed 1 base, with 11 bases lying between them. CDR3 loop: CASSSTEESYNSPLHF. DNA of the CDR3: TGTGCCAGCAGCTCGACAGAGGAATCCTATAATTCACCCCTCCACTTT.

This sequence joins TRBV7-9 and TRBJ1-1; D is uncertain. Per germline, CDR1 SEHNR and CDR2 FQNEAQ (reference sequence). The CDR3 has 16 residues. With 0 bases removed from V and 4 bases from J, the gap between germline ends came to 15 bases. The CDR3 DNA follows: TGTGCCAGCAGCTTAGCCGATCGGGCGGCGGGCACTGAAGCTTTCTTT. This gives the protein CASSLADRAAGTEAFF.

DNA for the CDR3: TGTGCCAGCAACCCCCTCGACAGGCGTGATCAGCCCCAGCATTTT. Protein sequence: CASNPLDRRDQPQHF. The chain has TRBV28 and TRBJ1-5, with D perhaps matching TRBD1 (6 bases). The V gene lost 7 bases and the J gene lost 5 bases, with 18 bases spanning the gap. Germline-derived CDR1 and CDR2 are MDHEN and SYDVKM. The CDR3 runs to 15 residues.

This sequence joins TRBV3-1 (or the pseudogene TRBV3-2) and TRBJ1-1, with a possible D match to TRBD1 (6 bases). Germline V lookup: CDR1 LGHDT, CDR2 YNNKEL (reference sequence). The CDR3 sequence is 14 residues long. Deletions cut 3 bases from V and 6 bases from J, with 14 bases between. The CDR3 sequence: CASSHRDWGPEAFF. CDR3 nucleotides: TGTGCCAGCAGCCACAGAGATTGGGGGCCTGAAGCTTTCTTT.

The sample holds one count of this clone. The CDR3 spells CASSESVLGNSAFF. Written as DNA, the CDR3 is TGCGCCAGCAGTGAGTCTGTTTTGGGTAACTCAGCTTTCTTT. The chain links TRBV10-1 to TRBJ1-1; unclear D gene. Germline V CDR1 and CDR2: WNHNN, SYGVQD (reference sequence). This CDR3 has 14 amino acids. The germline V and J ends were trimmed by 0 bases and 10 bases, with 15 bases remaining between them.

The chain links TRBV6-2 or TRBV6-3 to TRBJ2-7; no firm D call. V was trimmed by 3 bases and J by 2 bases, leaving 11 bases between them. This CDR3 contains 14 residues. CDR1 is MNHEY and CDR2 is SVGEGT in the germline V gene. CDR3: CASSYNRLTYEQYF. CDR3 sequence (DNA): TGTGCCAGCAGTTATAACCGGCTGACCTACGAGCAGTACTTC.

The chain carries TRBV19 and TRBJ1-1; D gene ambiguous. Germline assignment: CDR1 LNHDA and CDR2 SQIVND (reference sequence). V lost 0 bases, J lost 3 bases, and 23 bases lay in between. The CDR3 contains 19 residues. The CDR3 region is CASSIDRAPDGLKYTEAFF. The CDR3 nucleotides read TGTGCCAGTAGTATAGATCGAGCGCCCGACGGTCTAAAGTACACTGAAGCTTTCTTT. The entire variable domain, with the rest obtained from reference TRBV19 and TRBJ1-1, is as follows: DGGITQSPKYLFRKEGQNVTLSCEQNLNHDAMYWYRQDPGQGLRLIYYSQIVNDFQKGDIAEGYSVSREKKESFPLTVTSAQKNPTAFYLCASSIDRAPDGLKYTEAFFGQGTRLTVV.

This sequence joins TRBV6-5 and TRBJ1-2; D is ambiguous. This CDR3 has 15 amino acids. Trimming left V 6 bases short and J 2 bases short, with 16 bases between. From germline, CDR1 is MNHEY and CDR2 SVGAGI. CDR3 bases: TGTGCCAGCAGGACAAGGACCCTAGGAAACTATGGCTACACCTTC. It yields the protein CASRTRTLGNYGYTF.

The rearrangement uses TRBV5-1 and TRBJ2-1; 10 bases map to TRBD2. CDR1 SGHRS and CDR2 YFSETQ come from the germline V gene. Germline trimming cut 4 bases from V and 4 bases from J; bases unmatched to any gene: 8. The length of the CDR3 is 16 residues. The CDR3 sequence is CASSISGGPLYNEQFF. The CDR3 DNA reads as TGCGCCAGCAGCATTAGCGGGGGGCCTCTATACAATGAGCAGTTCTTC.

The V and J genes are TRBV7-2 and TRBJ2-5; the match to TRBD2 covers 15 bases. Germline V lookup: CDR1 SGHTA, CDR2 FQGNSA. V lost 4 bases to trimming and J lost 3 bases; unmatched junction nucleotides: 9. The CDR3 extends over 18 amino acids. CDR3 coding DNA: TGTGCCAGCAGCTCGACTGGACTAGCGGGGGGGCCGGAAGAGACCCAGTACTTC. Translation: CASSSTGLAGGPEETQYF.

This sequence joins TRBV25-1 and TRBJ2-5; perhaps TRBD1 as D (6 bases). This CDR3 region has 14 residues. The V end lost 1 base, the J end lost 2 bases, and 8 bases lay between the germline ends. Germline CDR1 MGHDK, CDR2 SYGVNS. The CDR3 DNA reads as TGTGCCAGCAGTGAATTCAGGGGACAAGAGACCCAGTACTTC. Protein: CASSEFRGQETQYF.

The chain links TRBV7-9 to TRBJ1-5, with 7 bases matching TRBD1. CDR3 length: 15 residues. Germline-derived CDR1 and CDR2 are SEHNR and FQNEAQ (reference sequence). V trimming: 6 bases; J trimming: 6 bases; junction bases outside the gene matches: 11. The CDR3 region has the DNA TGTGCCAGCAGTTCTTTCGGGACAGACGGTCAGCCCCAGCATTTT. Translated, it gives CASSSFGTDGQPQHF.

The rearrangement links TRBV9 to TRBJ2-3; perhaps D is TRBD1 or TRBD2 (5 bases each). CDR1 and CDR2 (germline): SGDLS, YYNGEE. The CDR3 extends over 15 amino acids. The V end was cut by 0 bases, the J end by 5 bases, with 13 bases between. This CDR3 reads CASSVDGGVGDTQYF. CDR3 DNA: TGTGCCAGCAGCGTAGATGGGGGAGTAGGAGATACGCAGTATTTT. Variable domain in full (rest from reference TRBV9 and TRBJ2-3): DSGVTQTPKHLITATGQRVTLRCSPRSGDLSVYWYQQSLDQGLQFLIQYYNGEERAKGNILERFSAQQFPDLHSELNLSSLELGDSALYFCASSVDGGVGDTQYFGPGTRLTVL.

The J gene is TRBJ2-6, the V gene TRBV18; D is possibly TRBD1 (5 bases). The CDR3 has 16 amino acids. Trimming removed 5 bases at V and 0 bases at J, with 11 bases between. The germline CDR1 and CDR2 sequences are KGHSH and LQKENI. In DNA, the CDR3 is TGTGCCAGCTCAACGGACACCTCCTCTGGGGCCAACGTCCTGACTTTC. The encoded protein is CASSTDTSSGANVLTF.

As concerns this clone: Germline is not matched at one junction end, which may reflect a read error. J is TRBJ1-1 and V is TRBV15; no clear D gene. Per germline, CDR1 LNHNV and CDR2 YYDKDF (reference sequence). The CDR3 has 15 amino acids. This chain's CDR3 is CATSGEPGGGTEAFF. CDR3 coding DNA: TGTGCCACCAGCGGAGAACCGGGAGGTGGCACTGAAGCTTTCTTT.

V is TRBV11-2 and J is TRBJ2-5; possible D gene TRBD1, 6 bases. Germline V gene data show CDR1 as SGHAT and CDR2 as FQNNGV. Trimming took 2 bases from V and 5 from J, leaving 15 bases between them. The CDR3 length is 15 residues. The CDR3 region is CASSLKGGWEETQYF. CDR3 nucleotides: TGTGCCAGCAGCTTAAAAGGGGGTTGGGAGGAGACCCAGTACTTC.

CDR3 loop: CASSLTASTEAFF. The CDR3 bases are TGTGCCAGCAGTTTAACGGCCTCGACTGAAGCTTTCTTT. The genes are TRBV27 and TRBJ1-1; the D is unclear. This CDR3 contains 13 residues. Trimming took 2 bases from V and 5 from J, leaving 9 bases between them. Germline CDR1 and CDR2: MNHEY and SMNVEV (reference sequence).

The V and J genes are TRBV21-1 and TRBJ1-2; the table's D call TRBD1 went unverified against the DNA. TRBV21-1 is shown as a pseudogene. The CDR3 extends over 14 amino acids. The CDR3, as DNA: TGTGCCAGCAGCAAAGACAGGGGAGACTATGGCTACACCTTC. This codes for CASSKDRGDYGYTF.